The TCR beta chain described here comes from a study of T cells after yellow fever vaccination. Study background: Low-cell-number fractions were prepared with SMART-Seq v4 Ultra Low Input. Study results and caveats: Within FACS-sorted repertoires, abundant clonotypes contaminating from the bulk population could be present. Of the clonotypes, a small share occurred in both CD4 and CD8 compartments.

This clonotype came up many times. Its antigen is as yet unknown. TCR cDNA was made by 5'RACE template switching, adding a universal primer site and UMIs. TCRdb called the 5' RACE reads again in MiXCR, with one record for every CDR3 protein. The sample yields roughly 150,000 distinct CDR3 sequences, less than 9.5% seen once. This TCR was sampled from a man younger than 40 who received the YFV17D yellow fever vaccine. This specimen was CD4+ T cells sorted from PBMCs, taken 5 days after the yellow fever booster vaccination.

CDR3 amino acids: CASRLMETQYF. For the CDR3, the DNA is TGTGCCAGCAGGTTGATGGAGACCCAGTACTTC. The chain employs TRBV7-2 and TRBJ2-5; no clear D. The V and J ends lost 6 bases and 5 bases respectively, with 7 bases between them. Germline CDR1 is SGHTA and CDR2 is FQGNSA. This CDR3 region has 11 residues. The whole variable domain, remainder taken from reference TRBV7-2 and TRBJ2-5, is GAGVSQSPSNKVTEKGKDVELRCDPISGHTALYWYRQSLGQGLEFLIYFQGNSAPDKSGLPSDRFSAERTGGSVSTLTIQRTQQEDSAVYLCASRLMETQYFGPGTRLLVL.